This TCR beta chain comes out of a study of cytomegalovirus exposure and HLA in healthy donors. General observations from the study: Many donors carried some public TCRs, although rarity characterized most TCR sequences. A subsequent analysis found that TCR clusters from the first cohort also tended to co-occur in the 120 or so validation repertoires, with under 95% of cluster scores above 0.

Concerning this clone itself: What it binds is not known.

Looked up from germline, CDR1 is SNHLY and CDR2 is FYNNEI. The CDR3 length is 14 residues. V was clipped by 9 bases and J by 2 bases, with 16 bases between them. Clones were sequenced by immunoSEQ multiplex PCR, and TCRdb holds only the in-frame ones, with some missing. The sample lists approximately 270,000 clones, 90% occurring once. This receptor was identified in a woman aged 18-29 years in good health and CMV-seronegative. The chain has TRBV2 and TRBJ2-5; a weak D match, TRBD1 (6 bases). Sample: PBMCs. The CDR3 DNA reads TGTGCCAGAAACAATCAGGGGTGGCAAGAGACCCAGTACTTC. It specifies CARNNQGWQETQYF.